This TCR beta chain was sequenced in a study of shared clonotypes between healthy human individuals. The CDR3 is made up of 15 amino acids. Trimming pared 3 bases from V and 0 bases from J, leaving 8 bases between. Germline CDR1 is MDHEN and CDR2 is SYDVKM. Each sample came from a Caucasian adult donor living in Nashville, Tennessee. The material for each subset, its genomic DNA, was split evenly across several immunoSEQ plates. As processed by the authors: ImmunoSEQ supplied junction-only sequences lacking quality scores, so filtering was different. Only in-frame clones appear in the TCRdb table, and some are missing; sequencing was by immunoSEQ multiplex PCR. V, J and clone size are those of that table, while D and trimming were read from the DNA. The sample has 450,000 to 500,000 clones, about 85% seen once.

Sequenced: PBMCs. The source is a woman in her thirties or forties in good health. Some clones in this sample may be carry-over from other donors' samples. The rearrangement joins TRBV28 to TRBJ2-2, with D possibly TRBD1 on 5 matching bases. CDR3 nucleotide sequence: TGTGCCAGCAGTTTGTCCAGGGCGAACACCGGGGAGCTGTTTTTT. Protein product: CASSLSRANTGELFF.